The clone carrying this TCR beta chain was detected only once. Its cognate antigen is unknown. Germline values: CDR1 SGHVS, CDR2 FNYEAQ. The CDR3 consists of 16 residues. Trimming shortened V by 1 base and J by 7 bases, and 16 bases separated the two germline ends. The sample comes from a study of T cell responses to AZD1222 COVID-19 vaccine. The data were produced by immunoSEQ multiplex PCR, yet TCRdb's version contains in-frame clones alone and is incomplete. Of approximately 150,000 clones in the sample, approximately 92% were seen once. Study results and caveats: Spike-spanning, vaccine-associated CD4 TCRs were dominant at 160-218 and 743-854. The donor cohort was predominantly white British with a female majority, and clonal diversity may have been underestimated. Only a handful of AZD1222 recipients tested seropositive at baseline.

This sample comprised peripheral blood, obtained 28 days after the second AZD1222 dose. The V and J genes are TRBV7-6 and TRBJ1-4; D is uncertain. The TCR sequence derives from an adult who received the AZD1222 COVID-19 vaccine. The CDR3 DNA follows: TGTGCCAGCAGCTTAGAGGCGGCGGGGATCATTGAAAAACTGTTTTTT. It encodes CASSLEAAGIIEKLFF.